The subject of this entry is one T cell receptor beta chain. This specimen comes from a study of technical replicates of blood from a handful of donors. V lost 5 bases and J 2 bases, leaving 6 bases between the germline ends. The CDR3 totals 12 residues. Germline V CDR1 and CDR2: LNHNV, YYDKDF (reference sequence). Clones were read by immunoSEQ multiplex PCR, and TCRdb kept only the in-frame ones, dropping some. The repertoire holds about 88,000 clones, with more than 85% as singletons. This receptor was identified in a human donor in good health. The V gene is TRBV15, the J gene TRBJ1-2; TRBD1 might be the D (5 bases). The sequenced material came from T cells isolated from PBMCs. CDR3 loop: CATSSGNYGYTF. CDR3 sequence (DNA): TGTGCCACCAGCTCAGGGAACTATGGCTACACCTTC.